The rows below give T cell receptor beta chains drawn from one sample of a study of T cell responses to AZD1222 COVID-19 vaccine. Data came from immunoSEQ multiplex PCR; TCRdb stores just in-frame clones and leaves some out. This table holds over 120,000 clones, approximately 89% found once. This specimen consisted of peripheral blood, obtained 28 days after the second AZD1222 dose. Every receptor here comes from an adult who received the AZD1222 COVID-19 vaccine. The CDR3 runs from the conserved cysteine through the conserved F or W. D genes are given only for firm matches. Clone size, where shown, is once, few, many, or a class for clones that have expanded.

J: TRBJ1-5
D: TRBD1
size: -
V: TRBV28
CDR3: CASSYQGGGNQPQHF
DNA: TGTGCCAGCAGTTATCAGGGGGGCGGCAATCAGCCCCAGCATTTT

J: TRBJ2-3
D: -
size: -
V: TRBV19
CDR3: CASKEYEDTQYF
DNA: TGTGCCAGTAAAGAATACGAAGATACGCAGTATTTT

J: TRBJ2-2
D: -
size: few
V: TRBV6-2/TRBV6-3
CDR3: CASRPGLSRGELFF
DNA: TGTGCCAGCCGCCCCGGGTTGAGCCGCGGGGAGCTGTTTTTT

J: TRBJ1-2
D: -
size: -
V: TRBV6-5
CDR3: CASTMNVDYGYTF
DNA: TGTGCCAGCACTATGAATGTGGACTATGGCTACACCTTC

J: TRBJ1-3
D: -
size: -
V: TRBV19
CDR3: CASTAGNTIYF
DNA: TGTGCCAGTACTGCAGGAAACACCATATATTTT

J: TRBJ1-1
D: -
size: -
V: TRBV2
CDR3: CASSGVADTEAFF
DNA: TGTGCCAGCAGTGGGGTGGCTGACACTGAAGCTTTCTTT

J: TRBJ1-2
D: TRBD1
size: once
V: TRBV11-1
CDR3: CASSSGQGRFGYTF
DNA: TGTGCCAGCAGCTCGGGACAGGGAAGGTTTGGCTACACCTTC

J: TRBJ1-1
D: -
size: -
V: TRBV18
CDR3: CASSPAYDTEAFF
DNA: TGTGCCAGCTCACCTGCTTATGACACTGAAGCTTTCTTT

J: TRBJ1-2
D: -
size: -
V: TRBV6-2/TRBV6-3
CDR3: CASSYAWGNGYTF
DNA: TGTGCCAGCAGTTACGCGTGGGGAAATGGCTACACCTTC

J: TRBJ2-1
D: -
size: few
V: TRBV19
CDR3: CASRGDPRGRMDSYNEQFF
DNA: TGTGCCAGTAGGGGCGATCCTCGGGGGAGGATGGACTCCTACAATGAGCAGTTCTTC

J: TRBJ2-1
D: -
size: -
V: TRBV5-6
CDR3: CATAVGPYNEQFF
DNA: TGTGCCACCGCTGTCGGACCTTACAATGAGCAGTTCTTC

J: TRBJ2-1
D: -
size: -
V: TRBV11-3
CDR3: CASSPQESYNEQFF
DNA: TGTGCCAGCAGCCCTCAGGAGTCCTACAATGAGCAGTTCTTC

J: TRBJ2-1
D: TRBD2
size: -
V: TRBV11-3
CDR3: CASSWGSSRGGSNEQFF
DNA: TGTGCCAGCAGCTGGGGGAGTTCGAGGGGAGGGAGTAATGAGCAGTTCTTC